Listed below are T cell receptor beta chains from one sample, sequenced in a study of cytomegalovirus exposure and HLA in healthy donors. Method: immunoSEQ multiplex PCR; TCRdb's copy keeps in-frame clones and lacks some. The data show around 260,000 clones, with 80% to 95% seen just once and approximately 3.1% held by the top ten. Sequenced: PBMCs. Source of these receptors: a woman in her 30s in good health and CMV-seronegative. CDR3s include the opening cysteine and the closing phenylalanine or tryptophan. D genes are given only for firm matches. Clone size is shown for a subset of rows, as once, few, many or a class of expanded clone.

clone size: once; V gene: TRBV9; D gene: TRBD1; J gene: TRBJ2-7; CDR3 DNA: TGTGCCAGCAGCGGACAGGGATACGAGCAGTACTTC; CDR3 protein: CASSGQGYEQYF
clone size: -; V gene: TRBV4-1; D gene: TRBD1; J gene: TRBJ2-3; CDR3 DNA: TGCGCCAGCAGCCTCGGACAGGGTGAACATACGCAGTATTTT; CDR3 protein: CASSLGQGEHTQYF
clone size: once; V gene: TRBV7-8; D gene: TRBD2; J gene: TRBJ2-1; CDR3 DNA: TGTGCCAGCAGCTTAAGGACAGGGCCTCGACTAGCGGGAGAGTATGAGCAGTTCTTC; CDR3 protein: CASSLRTGPRLAGEYEQFF
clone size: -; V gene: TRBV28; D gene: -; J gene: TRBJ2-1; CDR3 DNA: TGTGCCAGCAGTCCTACCGGGCCCTTCAATGAGCAGTTCTTC; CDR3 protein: CASSPTGPFNEQFF
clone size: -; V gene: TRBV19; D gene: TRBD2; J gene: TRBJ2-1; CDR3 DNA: TGTGCCAGTAGTATGGTCTTAGCGGGAGTGAGGAATGAGCAGTTCTTC; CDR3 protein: CASSMVLAGVRNEQFF
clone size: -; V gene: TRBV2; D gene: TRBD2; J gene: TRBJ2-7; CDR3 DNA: TGTGCCAGCAGAAGACAGACTAGCGGGACCTACGAGCAGTACTTC; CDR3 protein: CASRRQTSGTYEQYF
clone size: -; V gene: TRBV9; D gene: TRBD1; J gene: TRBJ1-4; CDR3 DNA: TGTGCCAGCAGCCTAACAGGGGGAAATGAAAAACTGTTTTTT; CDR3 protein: CASSLTGGNEKLFF
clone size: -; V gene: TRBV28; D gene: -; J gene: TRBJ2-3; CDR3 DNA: TGTGCCAGCACCTCCCGGAGCAGGGTGACGCAGTATTTT; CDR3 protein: CASTSRSRVTQYF
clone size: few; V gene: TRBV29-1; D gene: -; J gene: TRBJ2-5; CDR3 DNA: TGCAGCGTTGAATTGGGCGGAGCAAGGACCCAGTACTTC; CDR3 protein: CSVELGGARTQYF
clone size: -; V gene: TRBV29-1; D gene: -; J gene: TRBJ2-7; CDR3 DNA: TGCAGCGTCGAAGGGAATCGTTACGAGCAGTACTTC; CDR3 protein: CSVEGNRYEQYF
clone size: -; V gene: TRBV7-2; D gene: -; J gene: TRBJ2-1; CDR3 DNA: TGTGCCAGCAGCTTAACAGGGAGCTCCTACAATGAGCAGTTCTTC; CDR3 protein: CASSLTGSSYNEQFF
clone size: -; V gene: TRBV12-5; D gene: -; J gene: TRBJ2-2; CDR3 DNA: TGTGCTAGTGGTCCCTGGACACCCCCCGGGGAGCTGTTTTTT; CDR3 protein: CASGPWTPPGELFF
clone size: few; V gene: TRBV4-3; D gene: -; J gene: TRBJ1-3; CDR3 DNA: TGCGCCAGCAGCCAAGGACAAGGAGTCTCTGGGAACACCATATATTTT; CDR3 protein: CASSQGQGVSGNTIYF
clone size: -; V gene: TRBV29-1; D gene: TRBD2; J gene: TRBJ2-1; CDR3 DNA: TGCAGCGTTGATTTAGCGGGGACTTACAATGAGCAGTTCTTC; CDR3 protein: CSVDLAGTYNEQFF
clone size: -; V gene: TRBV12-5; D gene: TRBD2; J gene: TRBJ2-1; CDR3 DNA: TGTGCTAGTGGTTTTGGCGGGAGCTCCTACAATGAGCAGTTCTTC; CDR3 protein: CASGFGGSSYNEQFF
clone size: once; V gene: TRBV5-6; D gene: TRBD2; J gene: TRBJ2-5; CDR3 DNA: TGTGCCAGCAGCTTGACCCCAACTGGACTAGTCCAAGAGACCCAGTACTTC; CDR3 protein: CASSLTPTGLVQETQYF